This TCR beta chain was profiled in a study of T-cell memory formation after mild COVID-19. Across the whole study: TCR clustering was largely donor specific. Study findings and constraints: Contracting CD4+ clones lay largely in CM and EM, with CD8+ ones residing in EMRA.

The CDR3 sequence is 17 residues long. Trimming took 0 bases from V and 2 from J; bases not matched to a gene: 9. Germline V CDR1 and CDR2: SEHNR, FQNEAQ (reference sequence). Worth noting for this clonotype: Its antigen is unidentified.

Constant-segment primers served in 5'RACE that generated TCR alpha and TCR beta cDNA libraries bearing sample barcodes and UMIs. TCRdb passed the 5' RACE reads through MiXCR, listing each CDR3 protein once. This table has about 130,000 distinct CDR3 sequences, approximately 15% appearing once. Sequenced: PBMCs or a T cell subset sorted from them (not recorded which). This receptor was obtained from an adult woman who had mild COVID-19 (a few samples of this study predate the infection). Cell type and time point are not known. This chain joins TRBV7-9 and TRBJ1-2, with TRBD1 matching 7 bases. The CDR3 loop reads CASSLAGGQGNNYGYTF. Written as DNA, the CDR3 is TGTGCCAGCAGCTTAGCAGGGGGCCAGGGGAACAACTATGGCTACACCTTC.